One sample yielded the 27 T cell receptor beta chains listed below, sequenced in a study of Graves' ophthalmopathy and Graves' hyperthyroidism. The sequenced template was RNA, covering the TCR beta CDR3 region. After a first-round RT-PCR with HTBI primers, a second-round multiplex PCR was run. TCRdb reanalysed the multiplex PCR reads using MiXCR and keeps one entry per CDR3 protein. The sample carries roughly 170,000 distinct CDR3 sequences, 39% recorded once. Sequenced input: peripheral blood. These receptors all come from a young man with Graves' ophthalmopathy.

This clonotype was observed once. The gene calls are TRBV6-2 or TRBV6-3 and TRBJ2-7; D is uncertain. Deletions cut 7 bases from V and 3 bases from J, with 10 bases between. The CDR3 contains 12 residues. Germline V gene data show CDR1 as MNHEY and CDR2 as SVGEGT. This CDR3 reads CASNERYYEQYF. DNA for the CDR3: TGTGCCAGCAACGAGCGCTACTACGAGCAGTACTTC.

In its sample, this clonotype was seen many times. This rearrangement joins TRBV10-3 to TRBJ1-1; 9 bases agree with TRBD1. This CDR3 has 16 residues. Germline lookup yields CDR1 ENHRY and CDR2 SYGVKD. V shed 6 bases and J 1 base; nucleotides not matched to a gene: 9. CDR3 nucleotides: TGTGCCATCAGAACCGGGACAGGGACACCGAACACTGAAGCTTTCTTT. Protein: CAIRTGTGTPNTEAFF.

There are many counts of this clonotype. V gene TRBV19 combines with J gene TRBJ2-5; no definite D call. CDR3 length equals 13 residues. Germline V gene sequence: CDR1 LNHDA, CDR2 SQIVND (reference sequence). The V end was cut by 5 bases, the J end by 0 bases, with 7 bases between. The CDR3 reads CASSDGYQETQYF. CDR3 sequence (DNA): TGTGCCAGTAGTGATGGGTACCAAGAGACCCAGTACTTC. Full variable domain (remainder filled in from reference TRBV19 and TRBJ2-5): DGGITQSPKYLFRKEGQNVTLSCEQNLNHDAMYWYRQDPGQGLRLIYYSQIVNDFQKGDIAEGYSVSREKKESFPLTVTSAQKNPTAFYLCASSDGYQETQYFGPGTRLLVL.

J is TRBJ1-6 and V is TRBV6-1; TRBD1 matches at 8 bases. The CDR3 covers 18 residues. J gave up 5 bases and V 1 base, and 10 bases lay outside the gene matches. Germline assignment: CDR1 MNHNS and CDR2 SASEGT. The CDR3 region is CASSEEGTRTGNNSPLHF. The CDR3 bases are TGTGCCAGCAGTGAAGAGGGGACTCGGACAGGGAATAATTCACCCCTCCACTTT.

This clonotype was seen repeatedly, ten times or more. The chain recombines TRBV7-3 with TRBJ2-5; 9 bases map to TRBD2. The CDR3 contains 14 residues. The germline V gene has CDR1 SGHTA and CDR2 FQGTGA. J lost 5 bases, V lost 3 bases, and 4 bases had no gene match. CDR3 sequence reads: CASSFGGRDETQYF. DNA of the CDR3: TGTGCCAGCAGCTTCGGCGGGAGGGATGAGACCCAGTACTTC.

The table lists this clonotype with many counts. J is TRBJ2-7 and V is TRBV28, with unresolved D. The CDR3 loop spans 12 amino acids. Trimming took 3 bases from V and 5 from J, leaving 8 bases between them. Germline lookup yields CDR1 MDHEN and CDR2 SYDVKM. CDR3 region: CASSFRVNEQYF. CDR3 nucleotides: TGTGCCAGCAGTTTTCGGGTTAACGAGCAGTACTTC.

In its sample, this clonotype was seen many times. V and J are TRBV19 and TRBJ1-5, with a tentative D call TRBD1 (5 bases). Trimming took off 5 bases at V and 10 bases at J, with 21 bases between the two ends. Germline lookup yields CDR1 LNHDA and CDR2 SQIVND (reference sequence). The CDR3 extends over 15 amino acids. CDR3 loop: CASSPIDSTSLPQHF. The CDR3 bases are TGTGCCAGTAGTCCAATAGACAGTACTAGCCTCCCCCAGCATTTT.

This clonotype was recorded at least ten times. The J gene is TRBJ1-5, the V gene TRBV12-3 or TRBV12-4; D uncertain. The CDR3 runs 14 residues. The V end lost 1 base, the J end lost 4 bases, and 8 bases lay between the germline ends. In DNA form, the CDR3 reads TGTGCCAGCAGTTTAGGAGGGCAGAATCAGCCCCAGCATTTT. Its protein is CASSLGGQNQPQHF.

The rearrangement uses TRBV6-1 and TRBJ2-7; perhaps TRBD2 as D (6 bases). The germline CDR1 and CDR2 sequences are MNHNS and SASEGT. This CDR3 has 14 amino acids. Trimming took off 5 bases at V and 9 bases at J, with 20 bases between the two ends. Written as DNA, the CDR3 is TGTGCCAGCAGTCCCCGGGACTGGCGTTCCGGGCAGTACTTC. Its protein product is CASSPRDWRSGQYF.

The gene calls are TRBV11-2 and TRBJ2-7, with 9 positions matching TRBD2. This CDR3 has 13 residues. Trimming took 4 bases from V and 4 from J; bases not matched to a gene: 2. Germline CDR1 is SGHAT and CDR2 is FQNNGV. DNA for the CDR3: TGTGCCAGCAGCTGGACTAGCGAGTACGAGCAGTACTTC. Residues: CASSWTSEYEQYF.

In its sample, this clonotype was seen once. V usage is TRBV7-6 and J usage is TRBJ2-2, with TRBD2 matching 10 bases. This CDR3 is 18 amino acids long. V was clipped by 2 bases and J by 3 bases; unmatched bases: 9. In germline, CDR1 is SGHVS, CDR2 FNYEAQ. CDR3 sequence (DNA): TGTGCCAGCAGCTTAACTACACTAGCGGGGACATACACCGGGGAGCTGTTTTTT. This gives the protein CASSLTTLAGTYTGELFF.

This clonotype was seen at least ten times. The rearrangement joins TRBV6-5 to TRBJ1-5; D gene unclear. Looked up from germline, CDR1 is MNHEY and CDR2 is SVGAGI. The CDR3 contains 14 residues. V dropped 0 bases and J dropped 0 bases, with 3 bases sitting between them. In DNA, the CDR3 is TGTGCCAGCAGTTACTCAGGTAGCAATCAGCCCCAGCATTTT. This translates into CASSYSGSNQPQHF.

This rearrangement joins TRBV6-2 or TRBV6-3 to TRBJ1-5; D is undetermined. Deletions cut 8 bases from V and 5 bases from J, with 19 bases between. CDR1 MNHEY and CDR2 SVGEGT come from the germline V gene. The CDR3 spans 15 residues. For the CDR3, the DNA is TGTGCCAGCCGCGCACCGACGGACTTACATCAGCCCCAGCATTTT. Amino acid sequence: CASRAPTDLHQPQHF.

The CDR3: CASETSGRQSEQYF. The CDR3, as DNA: TGTGCCAGTGAAACTAGCGGGAGGCAGTCCGAGCAGTACTTC. This chain uses TRBV25-1 with TRBJ2-7; 12 bases are shared with TRBD2. Losses at the gene ends were 9 bases for V and 6 bases for J; bases not matched to a gene: 9. This CDR3 region has 14 residues. Germline lookup yields CDR1 MGHDK and CDR2 SYGVNS.

This clonotype has a count of ten or more. The rearrangement uses TRBV6-2 or TRBV6-3 and TRBJ2-7, with 9 bases that match TRBD1. Germline V CDR1 and CDR2: MNHEY, SVGEGT. V lost 2 bases and J lost 3; bases outside the gene matches: 14. This CDR3 has 18 residues. The CDR3: CASSYPGTGSVKVYEQYF. The CDR3 bases are TGTGCCAGCAGTTACCCCGGGACAGGGTCGGTAAAGGTCTACGAGCAGTACTTC.

This clonotype was observed many times. This chain joins TRBV7-2 and TRBJ2-7; 14 nucleotides align to TRBD2. The CDR3 is 16 amino acids. V dropped 4 bases and J dropped 2; count of bases not matched to a gene: 4. Germline V gene sequence: CDR1 SGHTA, CDR2 FQGNSA. CDR3 nucleotides: TGTGCCAGCAGCTCCAGGACTAGCGGGAGGACCTACGAGCAGTACTTC. Protein product: CASSSRTSGRTYEQYF.

This clonotype was seen repeatedly, ten times or more. The DNA for the CDR3 is TGTGCCAGCAGTCTACTGAGCTACGAGCAGTACTTC. Protein product: CASSLLSYEQYF. The chain joins TRBV28 to TRBJ2-7; no reliable D call. In germline, CDR1 is MDHEN, CDR2 SYDVKM. Trimming took 5 bases from V and 3 from J, leaving 8 bases between them. This CDR3 region has 12 residues.

This chain links TRBV12-3 or TRBV12-4 with TRBJ2-5, with D possibly TRBD1 on 6 matching bases. With 5 bases removed from V and 3 bases from J, the gap between germline ends came to 10 bases. This CDR3 is built from 13 residues. CDR3 sequence: CASSLDSKETQYF. The CDR3, as DNA: TGTGCCAGCAGTCTGGACAGTAAAGAGACCCAGTACTTC.

Many counts were recorded for this clonotype. The rearrangement uses TRBV12-3 or TRBV12-4 and TRBJ2-7; D is unresolved. V lost 6 bases to trimming and J lost 1 base, with 7 bases between them. The CDR3 runs to 12 residues. The CDR3 DNA follows: TGTGCCAGCAGCCAAGCATCCTACGAGCAGTACTTC. This translates into CASSQASYEQYF.

The table lists this clonotype with a few counts. The J gene is TRBJ2-5, the V gene TRBV6-2 or TRBV6-3, with 8 bases identical to TRBD2. Looked up from germline, CDR1 is MNHEY and CDR2 is SVGEGT. The CDR3 consists of 16 residues. Germline trimming cut 3 bases from V and 4 bases from J; bases unmatched to any gene: 10. CDR3 amino acids: CASSYFGAGVRETQYF. CDR3 DNA sequence: TGTGCCAGCAGTTATTTCGGAGCGGGAGTTCGAGAGACCCAGTACTTC.

There are many counts of this clonotype. V is TRBV27 and J is TRBJ1-2; no definite D call. Germline CDR1 reads MNHEY; CDR2 reads SMNVEV (reference sequence). The CDR3 is made up of 11 amino acids. The V and J ends lost 1 base and 3 bases respectively, with 0 bases between them. CDR3: CASSLYYGYTF. The CDR3 bases are TGTGCCAGCAGTTTATACTATGGCTACACCTTC.

V usage is TRBV28 and J usage is TRBJ2-7; D gene uncertain. Per the germline V gene, CDR1 is MDHEN and CDR2 is SYDVKM. V was shortened by 2 bases and J by 7 bases, with 18 bases between the two germline ends. The CDR3 is 15 residues long. The CDR3 region has the DNA TGTGCCAGCAGTTTACCGGGCCCCGGTTTGGGAGAGCAGTACTTC. Residues: CASSLPGPGLGEQYF.

The gene calls are TRBV7-8 and TRBJ2-4; 10 nucleotides line up with TRBD1. The CDR3 contains 17 residues. V lost 5 bases, J lost 1 base, and 8 bases stayed unmatched. Germline loops: CDR1 SGHVS, CDR2 FQNEAQ. In nucleotides, the CDR3 is TGTGCCAGCAGCGGGAGGACAGGGGGTATGGCCAAAAACATTCAGTACTTC. This codes for CASSGRTGGMAKNIQYF.

This clonotype has a count of ten or more. CDR3 DNA: TGTGCCAGCAGTTTAAGGCGGGGAGGAGGGGAGACCCAGTACTTC. Its protein is CASSLRRGGGETQYF. The chain joins TRBV27 to TRBJ2-5; TRBD2 might be the D (6 bases). In germline, CDR1 is MNHEY, CDR2 SMNVEV (reference sequence). Between the trimmed V and J ends, which lost 2 bases and 5 bases, there was a span of 15 bases. This CDR3 has 15 amino acids.

This clonotype was detected ten times or more. J is TRBJ2-5 and V is TRBV28, with D unclear. Per germline, CDR1 MDHEN and CDR2 SYDVKM. CDR3 length: 15 amino acids. V lost 5 bases to trimming and J lost 1 base, with 14 bases between them. The chain's CDR3 is CASSPHAPIQETQYF. DNA of the CDR3: TGTGCCAGCAGTCCCCACGCACCGATCCAAGAGACCCAGTACTTC.

This clonotype was picked up many times. The chain couples TRBV12-3 or TRBV12-4 to TRBJ2-7; no definite D call. With 6 bases removed from V and 6 bases from J, the gap between germline ends came to 21 bases. The CDR3 has 15 amino acids. The CDR3 loop reads CASSPSFVSFGEQYF. The DNA of the CDR3 is TGTGCCAGCAGCCCCTCCTTCGTGTCTTTTGGCGAGCAGTACTTC.

This clonotype was detected ten times or more. The chain is built from TRBV5-1 and TRBJ2-5; 8 positions match TRBD2. Per the germline V gene, CDR1 is SGHRS and CDR2 is YFSETQ. The CDR3 is made up of 14 amino acids. The ends lost 1 base at V and 5 bases at J; junction bases unmatched: 4. The CDR3 protein is CASSLSGSRETQYF. CDR3 DNA sequence: TGCGCCAGCAGCTTGAGCGGGAGCAGGGAGACCCAGTACTTC.